Listed below are T cell receptor beta chains from one sample, sequenced in a study of T cell repertoires in cytomegalovirus infection. Each CDR3 protein gets one entry after TCRdb re-called the reads with MiXCR. The table shows 250,000 or so distinct CDR3 sequences, with approximately 15% occurring only once. Sequences were obtained from CD8+ T cells from PBMCs. These receptors were obtained from a human donor in good health (CMV status not recorded). Some clones in this sample may be carry-over from other donors' samples. The conserved cysteine and the conserved F or W are not part of the CDR3 here. The order of the fields is clone size, V gene, J gene, D gene, CDR3 protein. A D gene is named only where the DNA matches it firmly. Clone size is given for some rows only: seen once, a few or many times, or a class if the clone is expanded.

few	TRBV4-2	TRBJ2-3	TRBD2	ASSLTGTSGGDTQY
many	TRBV7-9	TRBJ2-3	TRBD2	ASSLGAGAYTDTQY
few	TRBV5-7	TRBJ1-5	NA	ASSLEKGGHSNQPQH
NA	TRBV4-3	TRBJ1-1	NA	ASSQGTAGSVNTEAF
few	TRBV6-5	TRBJ1-1	TRBD1	ASSYSTGAAEAF
many	TRBV7-9	TRBJ1-1	NA	ASSSYQTDRLNTEAF
NA	TRBV6-5	TRBJ1-5	NA	ASRGSGGNQPQH
few	TRBV5-6	TRBJ1-5	NA	ASRRKYGGYGDQPQH
NA	TRBV29-1	TRBJ2-2	TRBD1	SVQQDRESGELF
NA	TRBV28	TRBJ2-1	TRBD1	ASSARGLYNEQF
NA	TRBV6-2/TRBV6-3	TRBJ2-3	TRBD2	ASSPLLAGGPSDTQY
many	TRBV29-1	TRBJ1-1	NA	SVENVGGGTEAF
NA	TRBV7-9	TRBJ1-1	NA	ASSRNPEFEAF
NA	TRBV19	TRBJ2-1	NA	ASSIGLRGAGYNEQF
NA	TRBV5-1	TRBJ2-3	TRBD2	ASRGRGTSTDTQY
few	TRBV20-1	TRBJ1-6	NA	SALLRTEGPLH
many	TRBV7-8	TRBJ2-3	TRBD2	ANSPEAGVFLTSTDTQY
few	TRBV19	TRBJ1-5	NA	ASSIGGQPQH
NA	TRBV3-1	TRBJ2-1	TRBD2	ASSSSGGYIDEQF
many	TRBV7-2	TRBJ1-5	TRBD1	ASSLVGSGGNQPQH
NA	TRBV6-2/TRBV6-3	TRBJ2-1	TRBD1	ASSSADRGSYNEQF
NA	TRBV9	TRBJ2-3	TRBD2	ASSPLDGLAGAISTDTQY